Listed here are 29 T cell receptor beta chains from one sample, sequenced in a study of neoadjuvant anti-PD-1 for oral cavity cancer. Time point here: after neoadjuvant nivolumab, at surgical resection. Assay: immunoSEQ multiplex PCR; the TCRdb copy retains only in-frame clones and omits some. The repertoire consists of around 68,000 clones, with roughly nine tenths occurring once and the leading ten covering 2.5% to 3.5%. Sequences were derived from PBMCs, sampled after nivolumab (anti-PD-1) treatment. The receptors originated from a person aged 35-79 years with oral cavity squamous cell carcinoma.

As concerns this clone: Distinct nucleotide sequences in the sample also encode this CDR3. The chain joins TRBV13 to TRBJ1-2, with D maybe TRBD1 (6 bases). The V gene's germline CDR1 is PRHDT and CDR2 FYEKMQ (reference sequence). The CDR3 totals 16 residues. Trimming took off 5 bases at V and 5 bases at J, with 21 bases between the two ends. Here the CDR3 DNA reads TGTGCCAGCAGCCCCACCTTGACAGGAGGCGAATATGGCTACACCTTC. This gives the protein CASSPTLTGGEYGYTF.

J is TRBJ2-2 and V is TRBV30; a possible D gene is TRBD2 (6 bases). The germline V gene has CDR1 GTSNPN and CDR2 SVGIG (reference sequence). V was pared by 3 bases and J by 0 bases, with 14 bases between. The CDR3 is made up of 16 amino acids. CDR3 nucleotides: TGTGCCTGGAGCAAGGGACTTTTCGCGAACACCGGGGAGCTGTTTTTT. Translated, it gives CAWSKGLFANTGELFF.

CDR3 in amino acids: CASGWTEYNEQFF. CDR3 coding DNA: TGTGCTAGTGGTTGGACAGAGTACAATGAGCAGTTCTTC. The gene calls are TRBV12-5 and TRBJ2-1; maybe TRBD1 (6 bases). The V end lost 4 bases, the J end lost 4 bases, and 8 bases lay between the germline ends. Per the germline V gene, CDR1 is LGHNT and CDR2 is FRNRAP. This CDR3 has 13 residues.

This clone was seen only a few times. The chain employs TRBV9 and TRBJ2-1, with 7 bases identical to TRBD1. The CDR3 consists of 15 residues. CDR1 is SGDLS and CDR2 is YYNGEE in the germline V gene. V was pared by 0 bases and J by 2 bases, with 2 bases of the junction left unmatched. In DNA form, the CDR3 reads TGTGCCAGCAGCGTAGACGGGACAGCCTACAATGAGCAGTTCTTC. Translating gives CASSVDGTAYNEQFF.

Written as DNA, the CDR3 is TGTGCCAGCAGCGTATGGGAGTCTAGCACAGATACGCAGTATTTT. As protein: CASSVWESSTDTQYF. The chain carries TRBV9 and TRBJ2-3, with a weak D call TRBD2 (5 bases). The CDR3 contains 15 residues. Germline values: CDR1 SGDLS, CDR2 YYNGEE. V shed 1 base and J shed 0 bases, with 9 bases lying between them.

The rearrangement joins TRBV28 to TRBJ2-7; D uncertain. Germline CDR1 and CDR2: MDHEN and SYDVKM. V was pared by 2 bases and J by 9 bases, with 11 bases between. This CDR3 region has 12 residues. Here the CDR3 reads CASSLKAAGQYF. CDR3 nucleotides: TGTGCCAGCAGTTTAAAGGCTGCAGGGCAGTACTTC.

This chain joins TRBV27 and TRBJ1-1, with a weak D call TRBD1 (5 bases). From germline, CDR1 is MNHEY and CDR2 SMNVEV (reference sequence). Trimming stripped 2 bases from V and 4 bases from J, with 8 bases between. The CDR3 runs 13 residues. CDR3 DNA: TGTGCCAGCAGTTTAAGGGGCGGCACTGAAGCTTTCTTT. Its protein is CASSLRGGTEAFF.

This chain connects TRBV27 to TRBJ2-5; possibly TRBD1 or TRBD2 for D (7 bases each). This CDR3 has 14 amino acids. Looked up from germline, CDR1 is MNHEY and CDR2 is SMNVEV (reference sequence). Trimming took 6 bases from V and 1 from J, leaving 12 bases between them. This CDR3 is CASRRGTVQETQYF. In DNA form, the CDR3 reads TGTGCCAGCAGGCGGGGGACAGTCCAAGAGACCCAGTACTTC.

A few counts support this clone. The chain recombines TRBV6-1 with TRBJ2-1; D is perhaps TRBD1 (5 bases). CDR1 is MNHNS, CDR2 SASEGT, per germline. CDR3 length: 13 residues. Deletions cut 5 bases from V and 7 bases from J, with 12 bases between. The CDR3 DNA sequence: TGTGCCAGCAGTCCTACAGGTGATAATGAGCAGTTCTTC. Translation gives CASSPTGDNEQFF.

The chain joins TRBV5-5 to TRBJ1-1; no clear D. The germline V gene encodes CDR1 SGHKS and CDR2 YYEKEE (reference sequence). The CDR3 spans 13 residues. V was trimmed by 3 bases and J by 1 base, leaving 7 bases between them. As DNA, the CDR3 is TGTGCCAGCAGCTGGGGTCGGAACACTGAAGCTTTCTTT. This sequence encodes CASSWGRNTEAFF.

The V and J genes are TRBV18 and TRBJ1-4; D unresolved. V was trimmed by 6 bases and J by 0 bases, leaving 11 bases between them. The CDR3 has 15 residues. Germline loops: CDR1 KGHSH, CDR2 LQKENI. CDR3 amino acids: CASSQNPTTNEKLFF. CDR3 sequence (DNA): TGTGCCAGCTCCCAGAACCCTACAACTAATGAAAAACTGTTTTTT.

This clone occurred once. The V and J genes are TRBV15 and TRBJ2-2; unclear D gene. The CDR3 is 15 amino acids. Germline assignment: CDR1 LNHNV and CDR2 YYDKDF (reference sequence). The germline V and J ends were trimmed by 1 base and 8 bases, with 14 bases remaining between them. CDR3 in DNA: TGTGCCACCAGCAGAGTTGGCCTTCTGCCAGGGGAGCTGTTTTTT. Translation: CATSRVGLLPGELFF.

The chain combines TRBV13 with TRBJ2-2; a possible D gene is TRBD2 (5 bases). The CDR3 consists of 12 residues. Germline V gives CDR1 PRHDT, CDR2 FYEKMQ (reference sequence). Trimming took off 4 bases at V and 7 bases at J, with 7 bases between the two ends. The CDR3 loop reads CASSSGGGELFF. The CDR3 DNA follows: TGTGCCAGCAGCTCAGGAGGCGGGGAGCTGTTTTTT. The complete variable domain, with remaining parts taken from reference TRBV13 and TRBJ2-2, reads AAGVIQSPRHLIKEKRETATLKCYPIPRHDTVYWYQQGPGQDPQFLISFYEKMQSDKGSIPDRFSAQQFSDYHSELNMSSLELGDSALYFCASSSGGGELFFGEGSRLTVL.

The chain links TRBV7-6 to TRBJ2-7; TRBD2 agrees at 10 bases. V dropped 0 bases and J dropped 5; count of bases not matched to a gene: 4. The germline CDR1 and CDR2 sequences are SGHVS and FNYEAQ. The CDR3 has 15 amino acids. CDR3 sequence: CASSLARLAGDEQYF. In nucleotides, the CDR3 is TGTGCCAGCAGCTTAGCGAGGCTAGCGGGGGACGAGCAGTACTTC.

The gene calls are TRBV2 and TRBJ1-1, with D tentatively TRBD1 (5 bases). V was cut by 11 bases and J by 6 bases, with 10 bases left in between. This CDR3 is built from 10 residues. Germline V gene lookup returns CDR1 SNHLY and CDR2 FYNNEI. CDR3 amino acids: CAGGIAEAFF. CDR3 bases: TGTGCCGGGGGGATTGCTGAAGCTTTCTTT.

The chain links TRBV6-6 to TRBJ1-5; D is uncertain. V was pared by 5 bases and J by 2 bases, with 13 bases between. Germline V CDR1 and CDR2: MNHNY, SVGAGI (reference sequence). The CDR3 extends over 15 amino acids. In nucleotides, the CDR3 is TGTGCCAGCAGTGGAAGACACCAGGGCAATCAGCCCCAGCATTTT. Its protein is CASSGRHQGNQPQHF.

This clone came up once. V usage is TRBV27 and J usage is TRBJ2-7; D remains unclear. CDR1 and CDR2 from the germline V gene are MNHEY and SMNVEV (reference sequence). V lost 5 bases and J 0 bases, leaving 11 bases between the germline ends. The CDR3 contains 14 residues. CDR3 in DNA: TGTGCCAGCAGTCCGCCTGGGTACTCCTACGAGCAGTACTTC. This codes for CASSPPGYSYEQYF.

V usage is TRBV7-3 and J usage is TRBJ2-3; D gene uncertain. The CDR3 contains 14 residues. V lost 0 bases, J lost 4 bases, and 8 bases lay in between. Germline V CDR1 and CDR2: SGHTA, FQGTGA. CDR3 protein: CASSLTGKADTQYF. CDR3 bases: TGTGCCAGCAGCTTAACTGGAAAGGCAGATACGCAGTATTTT. Drawing the rest from reference TRBV7-3 and TRBJ2-3, the complete variable domain is GAGVSQTPSNKVTEKGKYVELRCDPISGHTALYWYRQSLGQGPEFLIYFQGTGAADDSGLPNDRFFAVRPEGSVSTLKIQRTERGDSAVYLCASSLTGKADTQYFGPGTRLTVL.

The J gene is TRBJ1-1, the V gene TRBV19; possible D gene TRBD1, 6 bases. Per germline, CDR1 LNHDA and CDR2 SQIVND (reference sequence). V lost 5 bases to trimming and J lost 4 bases, with 14 bases between them. The CDR3 is made up of 14 amino acids. The CDR3 nucleotides read TGTGCCAGTAGTTTCGGGGGGCTCGGCACTGAAGCTTTCTTT. Amino acid sequence: CASSFGGLGTEAFF.

The V call is TRBV27, the J call TRBJ1-5; no definite D call. This CDR3 has 12 amino acids. The V gene lost 5 bases and the J gene lost 3 bases, with 5 bases spanning the gap. Looked up from germline, CDR1 is MNHEY and CDR2 is SMNVEV (reference sequence). CDR3 sequence reads: CASSRDNQPQHF. DNA for the CDR3: TGTGCCAGCAGTCGTGACAATCAGCCCCAGCATTTT.

The chain couples TRBV7-9 to TRBJ1-2; unclear D gene. Trimming stripped 0 bases from V and 4 bases from J, with 9 bases between. Germline-derived CDR1 and CDR2 are SEHNR and FQNEAQ (reference sequence). The length of the CDR3 is 14 residues. The CDR3 here is CASSLAGRSYGYTF. CDR3 nucleotides: TGTGCCAGCAGCTTAGCCGGCAGGTCCTATGGCTACACCTTC.

The genes are TRBV5-1 and TRBJ1-1; possible D gene TRBD1, 5 bases. The CDR3 consists of 12 residues. The V gene lost 7 bases and the J gene lost 4 bases, with 11 bases spanning the gap. The germline V gene has CDR1 SGHRS and CDR2 YFSETQ. CDR3 protein: CASSREGTEAFF. The CDR3 nucleotides read TGCGCCAGCTCCAGGGAGGGCACTGAAGCTTTCTTT.

The chain employs TRBV15 and TRBJ2-1; 7 bases map to TRBD2. Germline trimming cut 3 bases from V and 1 base from J; bases unmatched to any gene: 6. Germline CDR1 LNHNV, CDR2 YYDKDF (reference sequence). This CDR3 is 16 amino acids long. CDR3 protein: CATSRAGGRSYNEQFF. DNA for the CDR3: TGTGCCACCAGCAGGGCTGGCGGGAGATCCTACAATGAGCAGTTCTTC.

The chain is built from TRBV2 and TRBJ2-3; TRBD2 matches at 10 bases. The CDR3 has 14 residues. In germline, CDR1 is SNHLY, CDR2 FYNNEI. V dropped 6 bases and J dropped 5; count of bases not matched to a gene: 5. Here the CDR3 DNA reads TGTGCCAGCAGAGATCGACTAGCGGGAGATACGCAGTATTTT. This gives the protein CASRDRLAGDTQYF.

The V gene is TRBV9, the J gene TRBJ1-2; TRBD1 is a possible D gene (5 bases). Germline-derived CDR1 and CDR2 are SGDLS and YYNGEE. This CDR3 comprises 13 residues. Trimming removed 3 bases from V and 4 bases from J, with 10 bases in between. This CDR3 is CASSGRESYGYTF. The CDR3 DNA follows: TGTGCCAGCAGCGGCAGGGAATCCTATGGCTACACCTTC.

This chain joins TRBV4-1 and TRBJ2-1; D not certain. Germline CDR1 reads MGHRA; CDR2 reads YSYEKL. Between the trimmed V and J ends, which lost 0 bases and 4 bases, there was a span of 4 bases. This CDR3 is 13 amino acids long. The CDR3 nucleotides read TGCGCCAGCAGCCAAGATTTGTACAATGAGCAGTTCTTC. Translating gives CASSQDLYNEQFF.

The chain carries TRBV11-1 and TRBJ2-7, with 7 bases that match TRBD1. This CDR3 comprises 14 residues. Germline loops: CDR1 SGHAT, CDR2 FQDESV (reference sequence). V was clipped by 5 bases and J by 2 bases; unmatched bases: 6. CDR3 nucleotides: TGTGCCAGCAGCAAGGGGACAGTAACCTACGAGCAGTACTTC. Translated, it gives CASSKGTVTYEQYF.

The genes are TRBV5-6 and TRBJ2-7, with 10 positions matching TRBD1. Losses at the gene ends were 4 bases for V and 3 bases for J; bases not matched to a gene: 7. The CDR3 runs to 15 residues. Germline V gives CDR1 SGHDT, CDR2 YYEEEE. CDR3: CASSAPGTGDYEQYF. The DNA of the CDR3 is TGTGCCAGCAGCGCCCCCGGGACAGGGGACTACGAGCAGTACTTC.

The rearrangement links TRBV15 to TRBJ2-2; a weak D match, TRBD2 (5 bases). The CDR3 is 15 amino acids. The V end was cut by 1 base, the J end by 0 bases, with 6 bases between. Germline V gene sequence: CDR1 LNHNV, CDR2 YYDKDF (reference sequence). This CDR3 is CATSRGLTNTGELFF. CDR3 nucleotides: TGTGCCACCAGCAGAGGACTAACGAACACCGGGGAGCTGTTTTTT.